The sequence of this T cell receptor beta chain was determined in a study of blood T cell repertoires in COVID-19. Study at large: Sites across the United States, Italy and Spain contributed samples from acute and convalescent COVID-19. The analysed material was cDNA or gDNA that came from T cells, B-cell-depleted T cells, or PBMCs.

Authors' processing steps: Amplified reference gene primers provided the basis for estimating nucleated cell counts. Measured with immunoSEQ multiplex PCR; TCRdb has only the in-frame clones, and not every one. That table furnishes V, J and clone size, whereas the DNA furnished D and trimming. The sample records about 140,000 clones, around 87% being singletons. The sequence was obtained from a man between 45 and 60 years old who had recovered from COVID-19. Sample: peripheral blood.

The CDR3 DNA sequence: TGTGCCAGCAGCCTGGTCCTAAACAATGAGCAGTTCTTC. It translates to CASSLVLNNEQFF. This chain connects TRBV13 to TRBJ2-1, with unresolved D. The V end was cut by 5 bases, the J end by 5 bases, with 10 bases between. The CDR3 has 13 amino acids. Germline lookup yields CDR1 PRHDT and CDR2 FYEKMQ (reference sequence).